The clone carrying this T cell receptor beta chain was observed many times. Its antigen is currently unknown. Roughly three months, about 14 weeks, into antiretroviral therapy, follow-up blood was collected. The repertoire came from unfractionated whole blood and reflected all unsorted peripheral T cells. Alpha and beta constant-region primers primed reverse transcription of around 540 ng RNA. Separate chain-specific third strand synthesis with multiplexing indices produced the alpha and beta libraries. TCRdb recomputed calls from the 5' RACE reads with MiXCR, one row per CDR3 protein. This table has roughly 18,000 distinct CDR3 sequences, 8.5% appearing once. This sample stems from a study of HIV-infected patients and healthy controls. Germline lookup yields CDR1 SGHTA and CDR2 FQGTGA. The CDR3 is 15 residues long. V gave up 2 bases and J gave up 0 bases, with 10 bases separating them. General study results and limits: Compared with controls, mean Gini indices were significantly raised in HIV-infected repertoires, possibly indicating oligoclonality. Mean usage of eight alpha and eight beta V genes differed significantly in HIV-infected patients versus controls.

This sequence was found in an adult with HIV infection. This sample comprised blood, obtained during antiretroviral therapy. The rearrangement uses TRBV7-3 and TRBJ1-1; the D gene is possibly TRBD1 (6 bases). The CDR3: CASSLEGGMNTEAFF. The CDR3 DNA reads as TGTGCCAGCAGCTTAGAGGGGGGAATGAACACTGAAGCTTTCTTT.